A selection of T cell receptor beta chains follows, all from one sample in a study of T-cell memory formation after mild COVID-19. TCRdb recomputed calls from the 5' RACE reads with MiXCR, one row per CDR3 protein. This table has hundreds of thousands of distinct CDR3 sequences, about 15% appearing once. Sequencing was performed on PBMCs or a T cell subset sorted from them (not recorded which). The receptors originated from a man younger than 35 who had mild COVID-19 (a few samples of this study predate the infection). Cell type and time point are not known. CDR3s include the opening cysteine and the closing phenylalanine or tryptophan. Each record gives: V gene, J gene, D gene, clone size, CDR3 DNA, CDR3 protein. D genes are given only for firm matches. Clone size, where shown, is once, few, many, or a class for clones that have expanded.

v_call: TRBV6-2/TRBV6-3
j_call: TRBJ2-7
d_call: .
clone_size: few
cdr3_nt: TGTGCCAGCAGTTACTTTGCCTACGAGCAGTACTTC
cdr3_aa: CASSYFAYEQYF

v_call: TRBV6-5
j_call: TRBJ2-5
d_call: .
clone_size: .
cdr3_nt: TGTGCCAGCAGCCTTGCAGGGGAGCAAGAGACCCAGTACTTC
cdr3_aa: CASSLAGEQETQYF

v_call: TRBV28
j_call: TRBJ1-2
d_call: TRBD1
clone_size: .
cdr3_nt: TGTGCCAGCAGTTTCCGGGACAGGCACTATGGCTACACCTTC
cdr3_aa: CASSFRDRHYGYTF

v_call: TRBV6-2/TRBV6-3
j_call: TRBJ2-1
d_call: .
clone_size: .
cdr3_nt: TGTGCCAGCAGTTATCAGCGGTCCTCCTACAATGAGCAGTTCTTC
cdr3_aa: CASSYQRSSYNEQFF

v_call: TRBV18
j_call: TRBJ2-5
d_call: TRBD1
clone_size: few
cdr3_nt: TGTGCCAGCTCACCTGGACAGGGGGGCTACCAAGAGACCCAGTACTTC
cdr3_aa: CASSPGQGGYQETQYF

v_call: TRBV6-2/TRBV6-3
j_call: TRBJ2-5
d_call: TRBD2
clone_size: few
cdr3_nt: TGTGCCAGCAGTTACCCCCGACTAGCGGAAGAGACCCAGTACTTC
cdr3_aa: CASSYPRLAEETQYF

v_call: TRBV7-6
j_call: TRBJ1-4
d_call: .
clone_size: few
cdr3_nt: TGTGCCAGCAGCTTAGTCCAGGGAGGAGGAGAAAAACTGTTTTTT
cdr3_aa: CASSLVQGGGEKLFF

v_call: TRBV14
j_call: TRBJ2-5
d_call: .
clone_size: .
cdr3_nt: TGTGCCAGCAGTCAAGGGACCGGGGCTCCTAAAGAGACCCAGTACTTC
cdr3_aa: CASSQGTGAPKETQYF

v_call: TRBV4-3
j_call: TRBJ1-4
d_call: .
clone_size: few
cdr3_nt: TGCGCCAGCAGCCGCCAAGCAGGGACCTTCAGTAATGAAAAACTGTTTTTT
cdr3_aa: CASSRQAGTFSNEKLFF

v_call: TRBV5-1
j_call: TRBJ2-3
d_call: TRBD2
clone_size: .
cdr3_nt: TGCGCCAGCAGCTTATCCACCGGGGGGATCACAGATACGCAGTATTTT
cdr3_aa: CASSLSTGGITDTQYF

v_call: TRBV6-5
j_call: TRBJ2-1
d_call: TRBD2
clone_size: .
cdr3_nt: TGTGCCAGCAGTTACAACAAAGCGGGGGGCGTCCATGAGCAGTTCTTC
cdr3_aa: CASSYNKAGGVHEQFF

v_call: TRBV6-2/TRBV6-3
j_call: TRBJ1-6
d_call: .
clone_size: few
cdr3_nt: TGTGCCAGCAGTTACCCTGGGTATTCCCTCCACTTT
cdr3_aa: CASSYPGYSLHF

v_call: TRBV3-1
j_call: TRBJ2-2
d_call: .
clone_size: .
cdr3_nt: TGTGCCAGCAGCCAAGCGCCGGATAACACCGGGGAGCTGTTTTTT
cdr3_aa: CASSQAPDNTGELFF

v_call: TRBV4-1
j_call: TRBJ1-1
d_call: .
clone_size: few
cdr3_nt: TGCGCCAGCAGCCAAGATCCCCAGGCTGAAGCTTTCTTT
cdr3_aa: CASSQDPQAEAFF

v_call: TRBV4-2
j_call: TRBJ1-6
d_call: .
clone_size: few
cdr3_nt: TGTGCCAGCAGCCAAGACAGGGTTAGCTCCTATAATTCACCCCTCCACTTT
cdr3_aa: CASSQDRVSSYNSPLHF

v_call: TRBV15
j_call: TRBJ1-1
d_call: TRBD1
clone_size: few
cdr3_nt: TGTGCCACCAGCAGACAACAGGGGGTACCCCTCGGAGTAGCTTTCTTT
cdr3_aa: CATSRQQGVPLGVAFF

v_call: TRBV11-2
j_call: TRBJ2-3
d_call: .
clone_size: .
cdr3_nt: TGTGCCAGCAGCTTAGCCCCCCGGAGTCTTAGCACAGATACGCAGTATTTT
cdr3_aa: CASSLAPRSLSTDTQYF

v_call: TRBV7-6
j_call: TRBJ2-7
d_call: .
clone_size: .
cdr3_nt: TGTGCCAGCAGCCAAGGGGGGGGCTACGAGCAGTACTTC
cdr3_aa: CASSQGGGYEQYF

v_call: TRBV12-3/TRBV12-4
j_call: TRBJ2-2
d_call: TRBD1
clone_size: .
cdr3_nt: TGTGCCAGCAGCCTCGGGGACAGGGCAACCGGGGAGCTGTTTTTT
cdr3_aa: CASSLGDRATGELFF

v_call: TRBV20-1
j_call: TRBJ2-6
d_call: TRBD1
clone_size: .
cdr3_nt: TGCAGTGCTAGAGATTGGACAGGGAGCTCTGGGGCCAACGTCCTGACTTTC
cdr3_aa: CSARDWTGSSGANVLTF

v_call: TRBV4-2
j_call: TRBJ2-1
d_call: .
clone_size: .
cdr3_nt: TGTGCCAGCAGCCAAGAGGGCAGGGAGCCCAATGAGCAGTTCTTC
cdr3_aa: CASSQEGREPNEQFF

v_call: TRBV7-9
j_call: TRBJ1-1
d_call: TRBD1
clone_size: .
cdr3_nt: TGTGCCAGCAGCTTAAAAGGGACAGCGAACACTGAAGCTTTCTTT
cdr3_aa: CASSLKGTANTEAFF

v_call: TRBV10-3
j_call: TRBJ1-5
d_call: .
clone_size: few
cdr3_nt: TGTGCCATCAGTGCCAGAAGTAATCAGCCCCAGCATTTT
cdr3_aa: CAISARSNQPQHF

v_call: TRBV4-3
j_call: TRBJ1-1
d_call: .
clone_size: .
cdr3_nt: TGCGCCAGCAGCCAAGATTCGGGCGGAGCCTCTATGAACACTGAAGCTTTCTTT
cdr3_aa: CASSQDSGGASMNTEAFF